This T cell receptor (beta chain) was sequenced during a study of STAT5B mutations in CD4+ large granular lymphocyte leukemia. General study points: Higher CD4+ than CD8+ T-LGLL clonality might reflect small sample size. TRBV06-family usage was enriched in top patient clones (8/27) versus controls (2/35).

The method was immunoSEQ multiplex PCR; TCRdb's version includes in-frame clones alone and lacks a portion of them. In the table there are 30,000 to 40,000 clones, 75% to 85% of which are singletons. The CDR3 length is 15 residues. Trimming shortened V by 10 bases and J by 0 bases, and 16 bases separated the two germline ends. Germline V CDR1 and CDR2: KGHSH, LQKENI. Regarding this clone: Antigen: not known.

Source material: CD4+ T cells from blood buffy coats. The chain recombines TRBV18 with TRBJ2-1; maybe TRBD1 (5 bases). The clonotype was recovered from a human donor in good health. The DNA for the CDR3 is TGTGCCACCTCCGAAGGGGTAAGCTCCTACAATGAGCAGTTCTTC. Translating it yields CATSEGVSSYNEQFF.